This TCR beta chain originates from a study of CD8+ T cells in alopecia areata. Study details: In an open-label trial, patients got 5 to 10 mg tofacitinib twice daily. Study-level findings and limits: Expanded CD8+ clones among the top 100, as well as scalp clonality, were significantly decreased by tofacitinib. Sequence data from scalp samples additionally include resident alphabeta T cells of normal skin.

After isolation, RNA underwent reverse transcription to generate cDNA as the sequencing template. Measured with immunoSEQ multiplex PCR; TCRdb has only the in-frame clones, and not every one. The sample gives roughly 230,000 clones, around 43% of which show up once; 2% to 3% is in the top ten. The treatment denotes: oral pan-JAK inhibitor, 5-10 mg twice daily. Peripheral blood samples and lesional scalp punch biopsies were obtained from alopecia areata patients. This clone was recorded a few times. Its target is not known. Germline CDR1 reads MNHEY; CDR2 reads SVGAGI. V lost 10 bases and J 2 bases, leaving 12 bases between the germline ends. The CDR3 has 12 amino acids.

The input for sequencing was CD4+ T cells sorted from blood, taken around week 36, from a patient treated with tofacitinib. The gene calls are TRBV6-5 and TRBJ2-7; no reliable D call. The receptor was isolated from a human donor with alopecia areata. This CDR3 reads CAIQQNTYEQYF. The CDR3, as DNA: TGTGCCATCCAACAGAATACCTACGAGCAGTACTTC.